This T cell receptor beta chain was sequenced for a study of T cells in Graves' hyperthyroidism and ophthalmopathy. The CDR3 extends over 13 amino acids. Germline V lookup: CDR1 LGHDT, CDR2 YNNKEL (reference sequence). V was clipped by 4 bases and J by 5 bases, with 9 bases between them. Whole-study findings and limits: Ophthalmopathy, as predicted by the model, came a median 6.5 months after the prediction. Ophthalmopathy was separated from stable hyperthyroidism by a 13 V-J model.

This clonotype was seen repeatedly, ten times or more. Its antigen is undetermined. Amplified TCR beta CDR3 regions came from RNA transcripts. First-round RT-PCR with HTBI primers amplified the TCR CDR3 region. A single record per CDR3 protein comes from TCRdb applying MiXCR to the multiplex PCR reads. The data contain under 250,000 distinct CDR3 sequences, less than 20% of them singletons. The chain carries TRBV3-1 and TRBJ2-1, with D possibly matching TRBD2 (7 bases). Sequencing used blood. The origin of this receptor is a woman between 45 and 60 years old with Graves' hyperthyroidism. CDR3 residues: CASSRGGHNEQFF. CDR3 DNA: TGTGCCAGCAGCCGCGGGGGCCACAATGAGCAGTTCTTC.